Here is one TCR beta chain with its context. Its antigen is not identified. This sample is drawn from a study of Graves' ophthalmopathy and Graves' hyperthyroidism. On the study more broadly: Before any treatment, peripheral blood was taken at the initial diagnosis. Findings and limits, study-wide: A 13-signature model separated ophthalmopathy from stable hyperthyroidism, reaching around 88% sensitivity and roughly 84% specificity cross-validated.

Trimming left V 3 bases short and J 4 bases short, with 12 bases between. This CDR3 comprises 14 residues. Germline CDR1 and CDR2: SGHTA and FQGNSA. RNA transcripts provided the template for amplifying TCR beta CDR3 regions. The workflow started with a first-round RT-PCR run with HTBI primers and then moved on to a second-round multiplex PCR. TCRdb recomputed calls from the multiplex PCR reads with MiXCR, one row per CDR3 protein. The sample lists over 200,000 distinct CDR3 sequences, less than 30% occurring once. Where ophthalmopathy was present, donors had moderate-to-severe activity, CAS ≥3, NOSPECS ≥4 and duration under 3 months. Additional autoimmune diseases, uncontrolled infections, pregnancy or lactation disqualified patients.

The chain combines TRBV7-2 with TRBJ1-2; D gene ambiguous. The TCR sequence derives from a man in his forties or fifties with Graves' ophthalmopathy. Specimen: peripheral blood. DNA for the CDR3: TGTGCCAGCAGCTTCCCGGATGGGATCTATGGCTACACCTTC. This encodes CASSFPDGIYGYTF.